This T cell receptor beta chain came from a study of a mutant IDH1 vaccine in newly diagnosed glioma. For the study at large: An approximately 62% male, around 38% female split and a mean age of roughly 44 years characterized treated patients. Patients previously underwent radiotherapy, temozolomide, or both, and most underwent both. Whole-study findings and limits: Changes in top peripheral clonotypes did not appear linked to pseudoprogression. Evidence of vaccine-induced immune responses was documented in less than 95% of patients.

Details on this clone: Its antigen remains unknown.

The CDR3 has 16 amino acids. The ends were cut back, 7 bases at V and 0 bases at J, with 13 bases in the middle. In germline, CDR1 is LNHDA, CDR2 SQIVND (reference sequence). As for time point: baseline, week 1 (first vaccination visit). Noted treatment: pre-vaccination baseline after standard-of-care therapy. Measured with immunoSEQ multiplex PCR; TCRdb has only the in-frame clones, and not every one. This sample has tens of thousands of clones, with around 79% found just once. V is TRBV19 and J is TRBJ2-6; D may match TRBD1 or TRBD2 (5 bases each). Specimen: PBMCs, collected from a glioma patient treated with radiotherapy, temozolomide or both. The receptor's source is a man in his fifties with glioma. The CDR3 bases are TGTGCCAGTATCGCCGGGGCTTCCTCTGGGGCCAACGTCCTGACTTTC. Its translation is CASIAGASSGANVLTF. Together with reference TRBV19 and TRBJ2-6, the CDR3 gives the full variable domain: DGGITQSPKYLFRKEGQNVTLSCEQNLNHDAMYWYRQDPGQGLRLIYYSQIVNDFQKGDIAEGYSVSREKKESFPLTVTSAQKNPTAFYLCASIAGASSGANVLTFGAGSRLTVL.